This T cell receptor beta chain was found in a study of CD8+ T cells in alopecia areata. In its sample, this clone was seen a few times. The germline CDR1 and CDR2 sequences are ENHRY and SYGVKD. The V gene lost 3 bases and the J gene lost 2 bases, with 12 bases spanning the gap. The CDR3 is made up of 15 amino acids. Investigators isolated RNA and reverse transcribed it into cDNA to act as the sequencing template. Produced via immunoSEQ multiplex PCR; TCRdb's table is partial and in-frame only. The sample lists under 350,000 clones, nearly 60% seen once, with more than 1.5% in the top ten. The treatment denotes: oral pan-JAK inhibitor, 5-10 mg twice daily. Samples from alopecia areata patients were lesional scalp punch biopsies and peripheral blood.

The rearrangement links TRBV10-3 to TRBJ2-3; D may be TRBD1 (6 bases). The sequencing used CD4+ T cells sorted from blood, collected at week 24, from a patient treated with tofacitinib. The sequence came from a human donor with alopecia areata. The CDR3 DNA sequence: TGTGCCATCAGTGACGGACAGCGACCCACAGATACGCAGTATTTT. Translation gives CAISDGQRPTDTQYF.